This T cell receptor beta chain was captured by sequencing in a study of T cell responses to AZD1222 COVID-19 vaccine. Study findings and constraints: Only after the peak T cell response were repertoires sampled.

In regard to this clone: Its matching antigen is unknown.

Clones were read by immunoSEQ multiplex PCR, and TCRdb kept only the in-frame ones, dropping some. The table includes 150,000 to 200,000 clones, 92% detected once. The sample in question was peripheral blood, obtained on day 0 of AZD1222 vaccination. This TCR derives from an adult in good health.

CDR3 amino acids: CASSGLAGPTYEQYF. The DNA of the CDR3 is TGCGCCAGCAGCGGACTAGCGGGGCCCACCTACGAGCAGTACTTC. The chain links TRBV5-1 to TRBJ2-7; TRBD2 matches 12 bases. This CDR3 has 15 residues. Germline values: CDR1 SGHRS, CDR2 YFSETQ. The trim removed 4 bases at V and 2 bases at J, leaving 4 bases unmatched.